Listed below are T cell receptor beta chains from one sample, sequenced in a study of blood T cell repertoires in COVID-19. TCRdb's table, derived via immunoSEQ multiplex PCR, lists solely in-frame clones and lacks some. The sample consists of roughly 200,000 clones, over 70% of them appearing once. Sample: peripheral blood. These receptors all stem from an older woman with acute or convalescent COVID-19. Both conserved end residues are part of each CDR3. A D gene is named only where the DNA matches it firmly. The size of a clone is reported for some rows only, either as once, few or many, or as a class for expanded clones.

TRBV28	NA	TRBJ1-5	TRBD1	TGTGCCAGCAGTCCTCGACAGGGAAGGGCTGCCCAGCATTTT	CASSPRQGRAAQHF
TRBV20-1	NA	TRBJ2-7	NA	TGCAGTGCTAGTACTGCCCGGTCTTGGGAGCAGTACTTC	CSASTARSWEQYF
TRBV10-3	few	TRBJ1-2	NA	TGTGCCATCAGTGATAGTGCCCTTACTAACTATGGCTACACCTTC	CAISDSALTNYGYTF
TRBV5-1	NA	TRBJ1-1	NA	TGCGCCAGCAGCTTTACAGGGTCGGCGGACACTGAAGCTTTCTTT	CASSFTGSADTEAFF
TRBV15	NA	TRBJ2-7	TRBD1	TGTGCCACCAGCAGGTGGGACAGTACTTACGAGCAGTACTTC	CATSRWDSTYEQYF
TRBV7-8	NA	TRBJ1-1	NA	TGTGCCAGCAGCTTGGGCGCCCCCCCTGAGAACACTGAAGCTTTCTTT	CASSLGAPPENTEAFF
TRBV9	NA	TRBJ1-1	NA	TGTGCCAGCAGCGTAATGACAGACACTGAAGCTTTCTTT	CASSVMTDTEAFF
TRBV5-8	NA	TRBJ2-1	NA	TGTGCCAGCAGCCTCAGGGGTGTTAGGGATGAGCAGTTCTTC	CASSLRGVRDEQFF
TRBV2	NA	TRBJ1-6	NA	TGTGCCAGCAGTGAAGATATGAGTTCACCCCTCCACTTT	CASSEDMSSPLHF
TRBV5-6	NA	TRBJ2-7	TRBD1	TGTGCCAGCAGCTTGCACAGGGGCGAGCAGTACTTC	CASSLHRGEQYF
TRBV7-9	NA	TRBJ2-7	NA	TGTGCCAGCAGCTTACCCGGGACTTCGGGCTACGAGCAGTACTTC	CASSLPGTSGYEQYF
TRBV2	NA	TRBJ2-3	NA	TGTGCCAGCAGGGAGGGGTTGGGCACAGATACGCAGTATTTT	CASREGLGTDTQYF
TRBV27	NA	TRBJ1-4	NA	TGTGCCAGCAGTCCGAGGCCAGCCGGGTATGAAAAACTGTTTTTT	CASSPRPAGYEKLFF
TRBV7-3	NA	TRBJ2-3	NA	TGTGCCAGCAGCACGGGGTCTATGGCAGATACGCAGTATTTT	CASSTGSMADTQYF
TRBV10-3	NA	TRBJ2-1	TRBD1	TGTGCCATCAGTGACCCCCAGCAGGGGGCCTTCTACAATGAGCAGTTCTTC	CAISDPQQGAFYNEQFF
TRBV25-1	NA	TRBJ1-1	NA	TGTGCCAGCAGTGAATATTTAGGAGGGGCCAATGGTGAAGCTTTCTTT	CASSEYLGGANGEAFF
TRBV3-1/TRBV3-2	NA	TRBJ2-5	TRBD2	TGTGCCAGCACCGTCAACCCCGGGACTAGCGGGCGGCAGACCCAGTACTTC	CASTVNPGTSGRQTQYF
TRBV2	NA	TRBJ1-1	NA	TGTGCCAGCAGTGATTCGGGGAACACTGAAGCTTTCTTT	CASSDSGNTEAFF
TRBV7-2	NA	TRBJ2-3	NA	TGTGCCAGCAGCACCTCCCTCGGGGGGCGCACAGATACGCAGTATTTT	CASSTSLGGRTDTQYF
TRBV7-2	NA	TRBJ2-7	TRBD2	TGTGCCAGCAGCTCCCCTAGCGGAAGAAAATACGAGCAGTACTTC	CASSSPSGRKYEQYF
TRBV6-5	once	TRBJ1-1	NA	TGTGCCAGCAGTTACTCTCAGGTTTACACTGAAGCTTTCTTT	CASSYSQVYTEAFF
TRBV19	NA	TRBJ2-1	NA	TGTGCCAGTAGTATACAAGGGGGTGGCTGGGGGAGCTCCTACAATGAGCAGTTCTTC	CASSIQGGGWGSSYNEQFF
TRBV3-1/TRBV3-2	NA	TRBJ1-4	NA	TGTGCCAGCAGCCAAGCAGGGCCTAATGAAAAACTGTTTTTT	CASSQAGPNEKLFF
TRBV28	NA	TRBJ1-1	NA	TGTGCCACCTCCCCTCCCGGAGAATTACCCTTGAACACTGAAGCTTTCTTT	CATSPPGELPLNTEAFF
TRBV5-1	NA	TRBJ1-2	TRBD1	TGCGCCAGCAGCATCGACAGGGCCGGCTACACCTTC	CASSIDRAGYTF
TRBV28	NA	TRBJ2-1	NA	TGTGCCAGCATCGGATCAGGGGCCCCGGACTACAATGAGCAGTTCTTC	CASIGSGAPDYNEQFF
TRBV5-8	NA	TRBJ2-3	NA	TGTGCCAGCAGCTTGGATCTCCACGGGAACACAGATACGCAGTATTTT	CASSLDLHGNTDTQYF
TRBV2	few	TRBJ2-5	TRBD1	TGTGCCAGCAACCGAGGGGGACAGATAGAGACCCAGTACTTC	CASNRGGQIETQYF
TRBV12-3/TRBV12-4	once	TRBJ2-1	TRBD2	TGTGCCAGCAGACCCGGACTAGGCAATGAGCAGTTCTTC	CASRPGLGNEQFF
TRBV11-2	NA	TRBJ1-3	NA	TGTGCCAGCAGCCGGGACACGGCAAACACCATATATTTT	CASSRDTANTIYF
TRBV5-5	many	TRBJ1-1	NA	TGTGCCAGCAGCTTGGGGACCGAGGGAGCTTTCTTT	CASSLGTEGAFF
TRBV5-8	once	TRBJ2-3	NA	TGTGCCAGCAGCCAAGACTTACCAGCTATGAATACGCAGTATTTT	CASSQDLPAMNTQYF
TRBV27	NA	TRBJ1-5	NA	TGTGCCAGCAGTTTAACAGGTAGCAATCAGCCCCAGCATTTT	CASSLTGSNQPQHF
TRBV18	NA	TRBJ2-5	NA	TGTGCCAGCTCACCAGGGCAGATTGGGGCCGGGGGAGAGACCCAGTACTTC	CASSPGQIGAGGETQYF
TRBV19	once	TRBJ1-5	TRBD1	TGTGCCAGTGACAGGGGTACTAGCAATCAGCCCCAGCATTTT	CASDRGTSNQPQHF
TRBV19	NA	TRBJ2-5	TRBD2	TGTGCCAGTGGACTAGCGGGAGTGGCGGAGACCCAGTACTTC	CASGLAGVAETQYF
TRBV28	NA	TRBJ2-2	TRBD2	TGTGCCAGCAGTTTAGCGGGAGTCAATACCGGGGAGCTGTTTTTT	CASSLAGVNTGELFF
TRBV9	NA	TRBJ2-1	NA	TGTGCCAGCAGCGTCGAACGGAGCTCCTACAATGAGCAGTTCTTC	CASSVERSSYNEQFF
TRBV19	NA	TRBJ2-7	TRBD2	TGTGCCAGTAGTTGGAGACTAGCGGGACCCTACGAGCAGTACTTC	CASSWRLAGPYEQYF
TRBV6-1	once	TRBJ1-5	NA	TGTGCCAGCAGTGATGGGACGGGGGGCTCTTATCAGCCCCAGCATTTT	CASSDGTGGSYQPQHF
TRBV28	few	TRBJ2-2	TRBD1	TGTGCCAGCAGTTTCAGACAGGGTGGGATCACCGGGGAGCTGTTTTTT	CASSFRQGGITGELFF
TRBV19	NA	TRBJ1-2	TRBD1	TGTGCCAGTAGTACCGGGACAGAGGTCTATGGCTACACCTTC	CASSTGTEVYGYTF
TRBV6-5	NA	TRBJ2-2	NA	TGTGCCAGCAGTCGACAGGACCCCGGGGAGCTGTTTTTT	CASSRQDPGELFF
TRBV6-1	once	TRBJ2-1	TRBD2	TGTGCCAGCAGTGAAGCGCCGGTAGCGGGAACGGGGAATGAGCAGTTCTTC	CASSEAPVAGTGNEQFF
TRBV19	NA	TRBJ2-1	TRBD2	TGTGCCAGTAGTCTCCGGGACTACCATTCCACGTACAATGAGCAGTTCTTC	CASSLRDYHSTYNEQFF
TRBV19	NA	TRBJ2-3	TRBD2	TGTGCCAGTACGGCGGGGGGCACAGATACGCAGTATTTT	CASTAGGTDTQYF
TRBV4-1	few	TRBJ2-6	TRBD1	TGCGCCAGCAGCCCCGGACAGGGGTCCTCTGGGGCCAACGTCCTGACTTTC	CASSPGQGSSGANVLTF
TRBV1	NA	TRBJ2-7	NA	TGCACCAGCAGCCAAGATCTTAAAGCGGGAGGGCCGGGAGAGCAGTACTTC	CTSSQDLKAGGPGEQYF
TRBV5-6	NA	TRBJ2-5	NA	TGTGCCAGCAGCTTGGGGAGGGGCGAGACCCAGTACTTC	CASSLGRGETQYF
TRBV5-6	NA	TRBJ2-1	NA	TGTGCCAGCAGCTGGACACCCTACAATGAGCAGTTCTTC	CASSWTPYNEQFF
TRBV15	NA	TRBJ1-1	NA	TGTGCCACCAGCACAGGCATTTCCAACACTGAAGCTTTCTTT	CATSTGISNTEAFF
TRBV28	NA	TRBJ2-2	TRBD2	TGTGCCAGCAGTTCCCCCTCCGGGAGGGATACCGGGGAGCTGTTTTTT	CASSSPSGRDTGELFF